The T cell receptor beta chain under discussion was sequenced for a study of beta chain features in type 1 diabetes. This clone showed up just a few times. Its cognate antigen is unknown. cDNA synthesis used the whole RNA isolate, giving expressed TCRB sequences. Produced via immunoSEQ multiplex PCR; TCRdb's table is partial and in-frame only. The sample carries roughly 370,000 clones, 11% to 15% recorded once. Each of the sorted populations had a purity greater than 95%. The germline CDR1 and CDR2 sequences are SGHTA and FQGNSA. The CDR3 is 15 amino acids. The junction had 1 base not matched to a gene; V was cut back by 3 bases and J by 0 bases. Study findings and constraints: There were fewer insertions and more deletions at the VDJ junctions of type 1 diabetes patients.

This receptor was obtained from a man aged 25 to 45 in good health. The chain couples TRBV7-2 to TRBJ2-1, with 8 bases fitting TRBD1. Specimen: naive CD4+ T cells from blood. This chain's CDR3 is CASSLDRVSYNEQFF. The DNA for the CDR3 is TGTGCCAGCAGCTTGGACAGGGTCTCCTACAATGAGCAGTTCTTC.